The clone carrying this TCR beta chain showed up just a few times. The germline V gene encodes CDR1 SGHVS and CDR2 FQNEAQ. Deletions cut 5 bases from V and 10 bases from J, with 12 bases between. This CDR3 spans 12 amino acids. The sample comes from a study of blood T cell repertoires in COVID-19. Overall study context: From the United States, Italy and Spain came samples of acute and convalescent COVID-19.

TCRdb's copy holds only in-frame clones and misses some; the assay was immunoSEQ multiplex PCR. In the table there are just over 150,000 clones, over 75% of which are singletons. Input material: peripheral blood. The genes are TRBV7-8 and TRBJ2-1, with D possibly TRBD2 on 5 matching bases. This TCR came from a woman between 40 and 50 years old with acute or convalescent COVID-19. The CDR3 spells CASSGASGEQFF. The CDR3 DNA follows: TGTGCCAGCAGCGGTGCAAGCGGAGAGCAGTTCTTC.